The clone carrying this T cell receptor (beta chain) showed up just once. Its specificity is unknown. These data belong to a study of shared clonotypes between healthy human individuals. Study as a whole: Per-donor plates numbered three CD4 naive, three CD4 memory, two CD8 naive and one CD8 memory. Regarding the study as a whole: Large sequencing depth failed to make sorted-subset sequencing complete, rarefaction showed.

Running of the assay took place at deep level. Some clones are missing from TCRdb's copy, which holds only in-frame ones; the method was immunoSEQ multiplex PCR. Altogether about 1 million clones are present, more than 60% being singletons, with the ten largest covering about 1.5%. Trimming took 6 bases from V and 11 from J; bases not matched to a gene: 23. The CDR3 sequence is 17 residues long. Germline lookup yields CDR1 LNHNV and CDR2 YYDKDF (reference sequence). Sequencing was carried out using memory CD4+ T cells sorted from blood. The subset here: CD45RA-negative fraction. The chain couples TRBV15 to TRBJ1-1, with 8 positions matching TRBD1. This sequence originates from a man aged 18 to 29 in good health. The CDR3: CATRSLTGTGNDYSAFF. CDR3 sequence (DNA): TGTGCCACCAGAAGCCTCACCGGGACAGGCAACGATTACAGCGCTTTCTTT.